The clone carrying this T cell receptor (beta chain) was seen only a few times. The antigen is not known. This sample is part of a study of cytomegalovirus exposure and HLA in healthy donors. Despite likely unrecorded immune exposures, the donors were nominally healthy at the time of sampling. Use of 60 Vbeta and 13 Jbeta primers characterized the PCR. Data came from immunoSEQ multiplex PCR; TCRdb stores just in-frame clones and leaves some out. This table has under 150,000 clones, roughly 77% appearing once. Per germline, CDR1 MNHEY and CDR2 SVGAGI. With 4 bases clipped from V and 0 bases from J, the junction kept 3 bases outside the gene matches. CDR3 length: 15 residues. The study, taken as a whole, reports: Cytomegalovirus association was assigned to 150 to 200 TCR beta chains. CMV serostatus was the only recorded immune exposure for donors. TCR beta chain V- and J-gene trimming was linked, in a later analysis, to a missense variant in DCLRE1C.

The clonotype originates from a man aged 18 to 30 in good health and CMV-seronegative. This chain links TRBV6-5 with TRBJ1-3; 7 nucleotides agree with TRBD1. Sequenced: PBMCs. CDR3 DNA sequence: TGTGCCAGCAGTTTTACAGGGGACTCTGGAAACACCATATATTTT. It encodes CASSFTGDSGNTIYF.